This TCR beta chain comes out of a study of vaccination and CD4 T cells after COVID-19 (dated by TCRdb to between 2021 and 2024). Background for the entire study: Convalescent patients had a positive SARS-CoV-2 result on nasal swab PCR, and of these patients, fewer than ten had mild disease and one had severe disease. Control cultures used a CEFX viral epitope pool as positive control, an HIV-1 Nef peptide pool as negative control, or no peptide. The cultures were stimulated with overlapping spike peptide pools from SARS-CoV-2 and from the common cold coronaviruses HCoV-NL63, HCoV-OC43 and HCoV-229E. Post-vaccine blood samples were taken a median of about 77 days after the second vaccine dose, with a range of 14 to 241 days. Post-COVID blood samples from convalescent patients were collected a median of about 110 days after diagnosis, with a range of roughly 35 to 161 days. The spike-specific CD4+ TCR repertoire was compared before and after mRNA vaccination in ten to eleven COVID-19 convalescent patients and a few infection-naive healthy vaccine recipients. Each participant got two doses of either the Pfizer-BioNTech BNT162b2 vaccine (n=8) or the Moderna mRNA-1273 vaccine (n=2). Six males and four females were included in the convalescent cohort, with two Hispanic individuals, seven Caucasians, two Asians and one multiracial person represented.

Receptor amplification or capture employed PCR. DNA from cultured CD4+ T cells was subjected to TCR sequencing with the Oncomine TCR Beta short-read assay at the Johns Hopkins FTIC core. Genomic DNA was extracted from the cultured CD4+ T cells with the QIAamp micro DNA kit. Oncomine TCR Beta libraries from cultured CD4+ T cells were pooled using unique dual indexes and sequenced on an Illumina iSeq 100. As for the authors' bioinformatics: Non-productive sequences were removed, and CDR3s not starting with C, not ending with F or W, or shorter than 7 amino acids were discarded. The MANAFEST web application was used to identify antigen-specific clonotypes by comparing peptide-stimulated wells against reference wells and other culture wells. Positive clones required FDR below 0.05, an odds ratio above 5, and productive frequency above 0.1% in at least two of three replicate wells. A clonotype counted as cross-reactive if it showed significant expansion both in the SARS-CoV-2 spike wells and in at least one common cold coronavirus spike condition. Similarity between CDR3 sequences was evaluated in R version 3.6.1 using Levenshtein distances (stringdist) and unrooted phylogenetic trees (ape). TCRdb trimmed public reads at Q25 via fastp, called clones via MiXCR and kept in-frame beta chains. Rows are combined by CDR3 protein, so each entry shows the most common genes and DNA. TCRdb's processing, not the authors' own work, is the source of the V and J calls. Here the sample has some 10,000 distinct CDR3 sequences; around 40% occur a single time. The ten largest clonotypes hold over 30% of the sample.

On the study overall, not on this receptor specifically: Among the post-vaccine SARS-CoV-2-reactive clones in convalescent patients, a median 86.3% showed up only after vaccination, which suggests vaccine-specific priming. Nearly all vaccine-specific clones in convalescent patients (304 of 307) were mono-reactive for SARS-CoV-2 spike rather than cross-reactive with common cold coronaviruses. An increase in the median number of SARS-CoV-2-reactive clonotypes from 20 to 25 after infection to roughly 38 after vaccination was observed, but the change was not found to be significant. Relatively few convalescent patients were included in the study, and early timepoints after natural infection were not analyzed.

Taken with the paper, the label for treatment or condition translates to: approximately 11-day PBMC culture with coronavirus spike peptide pools or control peptides (ViraFEST assay). The ViraFEST assay, used in the study, expanded antigen-specific T cells with peptide pools and then identified the expanded clonotypes through TCR sequencing. The convalescent patients' positive SARS-CoV-2 PCR tests fell between March and December 2020, which was before the Alpha, Beta and Delta variants emerged in the United States. Each well held around 2.1 million PBMCs cultured with about 9.8 ug/ml peptide pools in IMDM containing 5% human AB serum and roughly 9 IU/ml IL-2. Half of the culture medium was replaced with fresh IL-2-containing medium on days 3 and 7. Once the cells had been in culture for about 10 days, the EasySep CD4+ T cell isolation kit was used to isolate CD4+ T cells by negative selection. Ficoll-Paque Plus gradient centrifugation was used to isolate PBMCs from whole blood, and the isolated PBMCs were then either used fresh or cryopreserved at -140C. Culture conditions were generally each tested in triplicate wells.

The CDR3 runs 13 residues from the cysteine to the phenylalanine. Left in the record is the CDR3 DNA by itself, 39 bases read in frame from the first base. CDR1 and CDR2, looked up from the germline V gene, are MRHNA and SNTAGT. The junction carries 6 bases between V and J, which are trimmed by 3 bases and 2 bases respectively. Only a few counts were recorded for this clonotype. Its antigen is unknown. No base qualities exist here, and no much larger clone lies one base off it. The sequence is built from TRBV6-4 and TRBJ2-3; the D gene is not confidently resolved. This TCR was recovered from a human donor who had recovered from COVID-19. Sequenced sample: CD4+ T cells from blood, cultured in vitro. The DNA is TGTGCCAGCAGTGAGGCACACACAGATACGCAGTATTTT. Its protein is CASSEAHTDTQYF.